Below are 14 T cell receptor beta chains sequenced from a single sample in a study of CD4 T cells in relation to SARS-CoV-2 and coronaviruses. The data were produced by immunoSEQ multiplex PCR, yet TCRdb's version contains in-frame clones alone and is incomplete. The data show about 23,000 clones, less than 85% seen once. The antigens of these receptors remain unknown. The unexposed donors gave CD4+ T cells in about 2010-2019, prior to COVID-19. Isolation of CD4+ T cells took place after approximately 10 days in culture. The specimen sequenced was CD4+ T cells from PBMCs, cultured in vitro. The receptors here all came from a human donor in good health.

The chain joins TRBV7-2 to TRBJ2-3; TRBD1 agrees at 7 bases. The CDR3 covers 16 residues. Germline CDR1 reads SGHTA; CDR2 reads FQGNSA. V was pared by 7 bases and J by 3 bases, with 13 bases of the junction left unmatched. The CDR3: CASMQTGQVVTDTQYF. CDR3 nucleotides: TGTGCCAGCATGCAGACAGGGCAGGTCGTGACAGATACGCAGTATTTT.

The CDR3 loop reads CAIRDVDEQYF. CDR3 coding DNA: TGTGCCATTCGGGATGTTGACGAGCAGTACTTC. The V gene is TRBV7-6, the J gene TRBJ2-7, with D possibly being TRBD2 (5 bases). The germline V and J ends were trimmed by 10 bases and 5 bases, with 12 bases remaining between them. Germline CDR1 SGHVS, CDR2 FNYEAQ. The CDR3 runs 11 residues.

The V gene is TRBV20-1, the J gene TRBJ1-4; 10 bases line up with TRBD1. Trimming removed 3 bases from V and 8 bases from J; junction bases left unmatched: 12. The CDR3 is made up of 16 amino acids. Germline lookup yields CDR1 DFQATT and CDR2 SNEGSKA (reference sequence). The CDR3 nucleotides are TGCAGTGCTAGTGATACCGGGACAGGGGTAGCGGAAAAACTGTTTTTT. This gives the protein CSASDTGTGVAEKLFF.

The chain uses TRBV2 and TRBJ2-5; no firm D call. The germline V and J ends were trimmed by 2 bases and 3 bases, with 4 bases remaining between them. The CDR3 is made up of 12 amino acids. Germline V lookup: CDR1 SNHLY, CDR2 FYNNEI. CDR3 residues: CASSELEETQYF. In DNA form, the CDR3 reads TGTGCCAGCAGTGAATTAGAAGAGACCCAGTACTTC.

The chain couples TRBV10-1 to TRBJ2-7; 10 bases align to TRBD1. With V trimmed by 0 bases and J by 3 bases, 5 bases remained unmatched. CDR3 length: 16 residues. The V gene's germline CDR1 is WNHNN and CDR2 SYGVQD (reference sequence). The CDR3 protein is CASSESRTGGIYEQYF. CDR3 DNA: TGCGCCAGCAGTGAGTCGAGGACAGGGGGTATCTACGAGCAGTACTTC.

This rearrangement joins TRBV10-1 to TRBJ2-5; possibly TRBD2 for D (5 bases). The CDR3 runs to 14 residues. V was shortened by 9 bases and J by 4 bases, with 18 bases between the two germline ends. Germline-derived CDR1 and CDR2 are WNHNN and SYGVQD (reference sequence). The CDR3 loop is CASQPDSARETQYF. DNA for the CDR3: TGCGCCAGTCAACCGGACTCGGCGAGAGAGACCCAGTACTTC.

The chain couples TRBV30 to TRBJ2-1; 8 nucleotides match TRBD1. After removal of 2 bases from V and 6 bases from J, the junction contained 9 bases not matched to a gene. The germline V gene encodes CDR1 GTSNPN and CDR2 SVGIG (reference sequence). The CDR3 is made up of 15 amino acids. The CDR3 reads CAWSPGTGLLNEQFF. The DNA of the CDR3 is TGTGCCTGGAGTCCCGGGACAGGCCTCCTCAATGAGCAGTTCTTC.

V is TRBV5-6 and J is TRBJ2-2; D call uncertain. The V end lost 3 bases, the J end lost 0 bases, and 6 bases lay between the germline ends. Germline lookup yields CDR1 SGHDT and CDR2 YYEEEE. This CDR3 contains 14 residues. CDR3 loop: CASSYPANTGELFF. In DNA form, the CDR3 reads TGTGCCAGCAGCTATCCAGCGAACACCGGGGAGCTGTTTTTT.

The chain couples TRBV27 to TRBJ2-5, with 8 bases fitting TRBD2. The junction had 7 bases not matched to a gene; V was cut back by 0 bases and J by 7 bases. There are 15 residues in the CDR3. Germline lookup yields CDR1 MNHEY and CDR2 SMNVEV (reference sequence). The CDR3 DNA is TGTGCCAGCAGTTTATCGACGGGGGGGGTCCTGACCCAGTACTTC. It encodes CASSLSTGGVLTQYF.

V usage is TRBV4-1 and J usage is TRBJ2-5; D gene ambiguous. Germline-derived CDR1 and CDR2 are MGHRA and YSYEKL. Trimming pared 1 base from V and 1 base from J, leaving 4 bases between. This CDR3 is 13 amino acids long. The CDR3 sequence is CASSQVLQETQYF. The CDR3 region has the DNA TGCGCCAGCAGCCAAGTACTCCAAGAGACCCAGTACTTC.

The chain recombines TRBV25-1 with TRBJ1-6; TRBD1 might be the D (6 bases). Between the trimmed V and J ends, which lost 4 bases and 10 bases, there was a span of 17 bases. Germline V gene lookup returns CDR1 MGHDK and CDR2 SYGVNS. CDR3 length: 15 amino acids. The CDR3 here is CASSALDSQGSPLHF. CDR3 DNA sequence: TGTGCCAGCAGTGCTCTTGATTCCCAGGGGTCACCCCTCCACTTT. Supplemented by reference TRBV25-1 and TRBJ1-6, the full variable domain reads EADIYQTPRYLVIGTGKKITLECSQTMGHDKMYWYQQDPGMELHLIHYSYGVNSTEKGDLSSESTVSRIRTEHFPLTLESARPSHTSQYLCASSALDSQGSPLHFGNGTRLTVT.

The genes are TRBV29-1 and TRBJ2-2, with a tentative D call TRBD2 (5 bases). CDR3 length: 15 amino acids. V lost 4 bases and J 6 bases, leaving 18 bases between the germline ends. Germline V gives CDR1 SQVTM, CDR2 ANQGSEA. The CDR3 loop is CSVGRGLQSSGELFF. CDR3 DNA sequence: TGCAGCGTTGGACGAGGGCTACAGTCGTCCGGGGAGCTGTTTTTT.

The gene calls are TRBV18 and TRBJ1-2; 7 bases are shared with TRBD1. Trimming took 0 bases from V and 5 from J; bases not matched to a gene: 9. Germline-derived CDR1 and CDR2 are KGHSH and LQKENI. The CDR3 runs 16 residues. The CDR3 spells CASSPPGEGARYGYTF. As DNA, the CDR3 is TGTGCCAGCTCACCACCAGGGGAGGGGGCGCGGTATGGCTACACCTTC.

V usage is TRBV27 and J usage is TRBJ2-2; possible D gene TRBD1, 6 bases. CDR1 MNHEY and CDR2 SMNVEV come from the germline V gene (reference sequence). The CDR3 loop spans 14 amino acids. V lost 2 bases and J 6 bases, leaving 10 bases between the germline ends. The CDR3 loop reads CASSLETGAGELFF. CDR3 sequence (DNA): TGTGCCAGCAGTTTAGAGACAGGTGCCGGGGAGCTGTTTTTT.